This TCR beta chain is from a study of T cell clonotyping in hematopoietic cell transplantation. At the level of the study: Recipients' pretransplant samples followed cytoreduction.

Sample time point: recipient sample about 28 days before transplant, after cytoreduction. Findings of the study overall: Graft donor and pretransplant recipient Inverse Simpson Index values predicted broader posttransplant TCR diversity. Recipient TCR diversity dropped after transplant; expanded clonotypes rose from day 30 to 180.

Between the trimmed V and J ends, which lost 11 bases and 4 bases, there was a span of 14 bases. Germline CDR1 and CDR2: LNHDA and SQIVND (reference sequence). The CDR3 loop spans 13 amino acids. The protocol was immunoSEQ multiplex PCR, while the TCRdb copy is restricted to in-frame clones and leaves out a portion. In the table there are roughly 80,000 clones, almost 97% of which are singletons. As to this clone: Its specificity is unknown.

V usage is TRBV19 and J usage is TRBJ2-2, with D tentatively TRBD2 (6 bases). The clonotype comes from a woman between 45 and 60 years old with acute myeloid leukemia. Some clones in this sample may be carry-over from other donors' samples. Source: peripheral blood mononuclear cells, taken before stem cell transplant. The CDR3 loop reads CASGRRGTGELFF. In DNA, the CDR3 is TGTGCCTCCGGACGGAGGGGCACCGGGGAGCTGTTTTTT.